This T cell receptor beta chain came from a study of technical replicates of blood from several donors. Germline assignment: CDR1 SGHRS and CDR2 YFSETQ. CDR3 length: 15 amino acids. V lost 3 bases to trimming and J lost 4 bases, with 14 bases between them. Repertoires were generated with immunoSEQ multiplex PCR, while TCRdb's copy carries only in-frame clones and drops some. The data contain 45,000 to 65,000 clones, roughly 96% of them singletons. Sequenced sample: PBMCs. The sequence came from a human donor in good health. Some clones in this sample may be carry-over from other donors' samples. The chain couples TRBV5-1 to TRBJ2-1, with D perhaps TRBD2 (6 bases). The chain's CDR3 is CASSSGASVYNEQFF. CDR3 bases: TGCGCCAGCAGCTCCGGGGCTAGCGTTTACAATGAGCAGTTCTTC. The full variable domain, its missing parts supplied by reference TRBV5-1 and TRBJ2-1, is KAGVTQTPRYLIKTRGQQVTLSCSPISGHRSVSWYQQTPGQGLQFLFEYFSETQRNKGNFPGRFSGRQFSNSRSEMNVSTLELGDSALYLCASSSGASVYNEQFFGPGTRLTVL.